This entry concerns a single T cell receptor beta chain. The data are from a study of control samples from healthy donors and cancer patients. Measured with immunoSEQ multiplex PCR; TCRdb has only the in-frame clones, and not every one. Of roughly 180,000 clones in the sample, approximately 94% are singletons; the top ten hold about 1.5%. CDR3 size: 17 residues. Germline V CDR1 and CDR2: MDHEN, SYDVKM. V trimming: 6 bases; J trimming: 0 bases; junction bases outside the gene matches: 10. The TCR originated in a woman under 30 in good health. The chain employs TRBV28 and TRBJ1-5; TRBD1 matches at 8 bases. Sequences were obtained from blood. Here the CDR3 DNA reads TGTGCCAGCAGGTGGGGGGGCACAGGGGGTAGCAATCAGCCCCAGCATTTT. As protein: CASRWGGTGGSNQPQHF.